This is a list of T cell receptor beta chains from one sample in a study of blood T cell repertoires in COVID-19. Generated by immunoSEQ multiplex PCR, the TCRdb table keeps only in-frame clones and is missing some. The sample records approximately 32,000 clones, roughly 87% being singletons. The sample comprised peripheral blood. These receptors all stem from a man in his fifties or sixties with active COVID-19. The CDR3 runs from the conserved cysteine through the conserved F or W. Fields, in order: V gene, J gene, D gene, clone size, CDR3 protein, CDR3 DNA. The D gene is left open where the match is weak. Only part of the rows carry a size: once, few, many, or a class if the clone is expanded.

TRBV4-1	TRBJ2-2	TRBD2	few	CASSLMTSGGASGELFF	TGCGCCAGCAGCCTAATGACTAGCGGGGGGGCCTCCGGGGAGCTGTTTTTT
TRBV4-2	TRBJ2-5	TRBD1	once	CASSPRPGQGAQETQYF	TGTGCCAGCAGCCCCCGCCCGGGACAGGGGGCCCAAGAGACCCAGTACTTC
TRBV9	TRBJ2-7	.	once	CASSVDDSPYEQYF	TGTGCCAGCAGCGTAGATGACAGTCCCTACGAGCAGTACTTC
TRBV7-2	TRBJ2-6	.	.	CASSFPSGMAGANVLTF	TGTGCCAGCAGCTTCCCTTCAGGGATGGCTGGGGCCAACGTCCTGACTTTC
TRBV6-5	TRBJ2-2	.	.	CASRNAGFTGELFF	TGTGCCAGCAGAAATGCGGGATTCACCGGGGAGCTGTTTTTT
TRBV3-1/TRBV3-2	TRBJ2-2	.	.	CASSQRWGEETGELFF	TGTGCCAGCAGCCAACGGTGGGGGGAGGAGACCGGGGAGCTGTTTTTT
TRBV4-3	TRBJ2-3	.	.	CASSQDARPTDTQYF	TGCGCCAGCAGCCAAGATGCCAGGCCCACAGATACGCAGTATTTT
TRBV7-9	TRBJ2-7	TRBD1	.	CASSSGTVSYEQYF	TGTGCCAGTAGCTCAGGGACAGTCTCCTACGAGCAGTACTTC
TRBV7-2	TRBJ2-7	TRBD2	.	CASSSLTSGATYEQYF	TGTGCCAGCAGCTCCCTAACTAGCGGGGCTACCTACGAGCAGTACTTC
TRBV7-8	TRBJ2-2	.	.	CASSLAPAGRRTGELFF	TGTGCCAGCAGCTTAGCGCCGGCCGGGAGAAGGACCGGGGAGCTGTTTTTT
TRBV7-2	TRBJ2-7	TRBD1	medium-sized	CASSPGTGSSYEQYF	TGTGCCAGCAGCCCAGGGACAGGGAGCTCCTACGAGCAGTACTTC
TRBV27	TRBJ2-3	TRBD2	.	CASSLSGTSGRGATDTQYF	TGTGCCAGCAGTTTATCTGGGACTAGCGGGAGGGGGGCCACAGATACGCAGTATTTT
TRBV2	TRBJ2-7	.	.	CASNGGGQGEQYF	TGTGCCAGCAATGGCGGGGGCCAAGGCGAGCAGTACTTC
TRBV4-2	TRBJ2-2	.	.	CASSLDRNTGELFF	TGTGCCAGCAGCCTCGACAGGAACACCGGGGAGCTGTTTTTT
TRBV19	TRBJ2-7	TRBD2	.	CASSMGGTRTYEQYF	TGTGCCAGTAGTATGGGGGGGACTCGTACCTACGAGCAGTACTTC
TRBV2	TRBJ2-1	.	.	CASNGILAPYNEQFF	TGTGCCAGCAATGGAATTCTAGCACCCTACAATGAGCAGTTCTTC
TRBV6-2/TRBV6-3	TRBJ1-1	.	.	CASSYSPGGEAFF	TGTGCCAGCAGTTATTCACCGGGAGGGGAAGCTTTCTTT
TRBV20-1	TRBJ1-2	TRBD1	few	CSASPGGTGLYGYTF	TGCAGTGCTAGTCCCGGGGGGACAGGACTCTATGGCTACACCTTC
TRBV10-1	TRBJ2-7	.	.	CASSEGLAQAEQYF	TGCGCCAGCAGTGAAGGTCTAGCCCAAGCCGAGCAGTACTTC
TRBV7-9	TRBJ2-1	TRBD1	few	CASSPRQGARYNEQFF	TGTGCCAGCAGCCCACGACAGGGGGCGCGATACAATGAGCAGTTCTTC
TRBV3-1/TRBV3-2	TRBJ2-7	TRBD2	.	CASSQDLGGGGDEQYF	TGTGCCAGCAGCCAAGATCTAGGTGGGGGGGGTGACGAGCAGTACTTC
TRBV3-1/TRBV3-2	TRBJ2-1	.	.	CASSQGQSMNNEQFF	TGTGCCAGCAGCCAAGGACAGTCGATGAACAATGAGCAGTTCTTC
TRBV9	TRBJ1-1	.	few	CASTQGLRDTEAFF	TGTGCCAGCACCCAGGGGCTTCGGGACACTGAAGCTTTCTTT
TRBV7-3	TRBJ2-1	TRBD2	.	CASSLTVSAGGLYEQFF	TGTGCCAGCAGCTTAACAGTTTCGGCGGGGGGGCTCTATGAGCAGTTCTTC
TRBV7-9	TRBJ2-7	TRBD2	.	CASSLSGARSEQYF	TGTGCCAGCAGTTTAAGCGGGGCGCGCTCCGAGCAGTACTTC
TRBV5-1	TRBJ1-1	.	few	CASSSYELNTEAFF	TGCGCCAGCAGCTCCTACGAGTTGAACACTGAAGCTTTCTTT
TRBV5-6	TRBJ2-3	TRBD1	.	CASQVLKGARTDTQYF	TGTGCCAGCCAGGTCCTCAAGGGGGCCCGCACAGATACGCAGTATTTT
TRBV7-9	TRBJ2-5	.	.	CASSLASGYQETQYF	TGTGCCAGCAGCTTAGCTAGCGGTTACCAAGAGACCCAGTACTTC
TRBV19	TRBJ1-4	.	.	CASSSPGPFNEKLFF	TGTGCCAGCAGCTCTCCGGGTCCTTTTAATGAAAAACTGTTTTTT
TRBV19	TRBJ2-7	.	.	CASSSGSPPYEQYF	TGTGCCAGTAGCTCCGGGAGTCCTCCCTACGAGCAGTACTTC
TRBV18	TRBJ2-7	.	.	CASSPLTGAYEQYF	TGTGCCAGCTCACCGTTAACCGGTGCCTACGAGCAGTACTTC
TRBV7-2	TRBJ2-3	.	.	CASKLTPGGIIDTQYF	TGTGCCAGCAAGCTGACGCCTGGCGGGATAATAGATACGCAGTATTTT
TRBV3-1/TRBV3-2	TRBJ2-3	TRBD2	.	CASSDGTSGSDTQYF	TGTGCCAGCAGCGACGGGACTAGCGGTTCCGATACGCAGTATTTT
TRBV5-1	TRBJ2-1	.	.	CASSAGTDNEQFF	TGCGCCAGCAGCGCCGGGACTGACAATGAGCAGTTCTTC
TRBV9	TRBJ1-2	TRBD1	.	CASSSPGQEIYGYTF	TGTGCCAGCAGCTCCCCGGGACAGGAGATCTATGGCTACACCTTC
TRBV7-8	TRBJ1-2	.	.	CASSLGTLDYGYTF	TGTGCCAGCAGCTTAGGGACATTAGACTATGGCTACACCTTC
TRBV24-1	TRBJ2-1	TRBD2	.	CATNTGTRYNEQFF	TGTGCCACCAACACCGGGACTAGGTACAATGAGCAGTTCTTC
TRBV4-1	TRBJ2-7	TRBD1	.	CASSQGRDSSYEQYF	TGCGCCAGCAGCCAAGGCCGGGACAGCTCCTACGAGCAGTACTTC
TRBV27	TRBJ2-7	TRBD1	few	CASSLAGQGTNEQYF	TGTGCCAGCAGTTTAGCGGGACAGGGCACAAACGAGCAGTACTTC
TRBV18	TRBJ2-7	.	.	CASSPGGYEQYF	TGTGCCAGCTCCCCCGGCGGGTACGAGCAGTACTTC
TRBV4-1	TRBJ1-2	TRBD1	.	CASSQGGTGTYGYTF	TGCGCCAGCAGCCAAGGGGGGACAGGGACCTATGGCTACACCTTC
TRBV7-2	TRBJ2-2	.	.	CASSLQGLNTGELFF	TGTGCCAGCAGCTTACAGGGATTGAACACCGGGGAGCTGTTTTTT
TRBV6-5	TRBJ2-1	TRBD2	.	CASRPGGSGNNEQFF	TGTGCCAGCAGGCCCGGGGGTAGCGGGAACAATGAGCAGTTCTTC
TRBV6-5	TRBJ1-2	.	once	CASSPSWTDYGYTF	TGTGCCAGCAGTCCCTCCTGGACAGACTATGGCTACACCTTC
TRBV18	TRBJ1-2	.	.	CASSPEPDTNYGYTF	TGTGCCAGCTCACCCGAACCGGACACCAACTATGGCTACACCTTC
TRBV6-2/TRBV6-3	TRBJ1-2	TRBD1	.	CASSYGAGGSYGYTF	TGTGCCAGCAGTTACGGAGCAGGGGGAAGCTATGGCTACACCTTC
TRBV7-7	TRBJ1-5	TRBD1	.	CASSLYETGGRNQPQHF	TGTGCCAGCAGCTTGTATGAGACAGGGGGCCGCAATCAGCCCCAGCATTTT
TRBV5-1	TRBJ2-7	TRBD1	.	CASSTSSGGVDEQYF	TGCGCCAGCAGCACCAGCTCAGGGGGCGTGGACGAGCAGTACTTC
TRBV7-2	TRBJ2-2	.	few	CASSPTAGLTGELFF	TGTGCCAGCAGCCCTACCGCGGGGCTCACCGGGGAGCTGTTTTTT
TRBV16	TRBJ2-1	.	.	CASSQASGNFYNEQFF	TGTGCCAGCAGCCAAGCATCAGGGAATTTCTACAATGAGCAGTTCTTC
TRBV10-3	TRBJ1-2	TRBD1	.	CAISEFGTGLYGYTF	TGTGCCATCAGTGAGTTTGGGACAGGGTTGTATGGCTACACCTTC
TRBV30	TRBJ2-1	TRBD1	once	CAWSGGQTGTEQFF	TGTGCCTGGAGTGGGGGACAGACCGGGACCGAGCAGTTCTTC
TRBV30	TRBJ1-5	TRBD1	.	CAWSRTGGQPQHF	TGTGCCTGGAGTCGGACAGGGGGGCAGCCCCAGCATTTT
TRBV29-1	TRBJ2-7	TRBD1	.	CSEDRDYEQYF	TGCAGCGAAGACAGGGATTACGAGCAGTACTTC
TRBV19	TRBJ2-1	TRBD1	.	CASSRDRGGEQFF	TGTGCCAGTAGCCGTGACAGGGGCGGTGAGCAGTTCTTC